This is a list of T cell receptor beta chains from one sample in a study of beta chain features in type 1 diabetes. TCRdb's table, derived via immunoSEQ multiplex PCR, lists solely in-frame clones and lacks some. Among 500,000 to 800,000 clones listed, around 12% were seen once. Sequences were obtained from naive CD4+ T cells from blood. The receptors originated from a man in his thirties or forties with type 1 diabetes. Both conserved end residues are part of each CDR3. D genes are given only for firm matches. Size tells how often a clone was seen (once, few, many) or the class of an expanded clone, and some rows leave it out.

J,V,size,D,DNA,CDR3
TRBJ1-5,TRBV5-1,.,.,TGCGCCAGCAGCTTGGGGACAGACAATCAGCCCCAGCATTTT,CASSLGTDNQPQHF
TRBJ1-2,TRBV7-9,.,TRBD1,TGTGCCAGCAGCTCAATGACAGGGGGCTATGGCTACACCTTC,CASSSMTGGYGYTF
TRBJ1-6,TRBV10-1,.,.,TGCGCCAGCAGTGTGCGGGGCAGCTATAATTCACCCCTCCACTTT,CASSVRGSYNSPLHF
TRBJ2-3,TRBV7-2,.,.,TGTGCCAGCAGCTTACAACAGGGTGGCACAGATACGCAGTATTTT,CASSLQQGGTDTQYF
TRBJ2-6,TRBV18,few,.,TGTGCCAGCTCACCACCGAACTCTGGGGCCAACGTCCTGACTTTC,CASSPPNSGANVLTF
TRBJ2-3,TRBV7-2,.,.,TGTGCCAGCAGCTCTGGGGGCAGCACAGATACGCAGTATTTT,CASSSGGSTDTQYF
TRBJ2-3,TRBV7-2,.,.,TGTGCCAGCAGCTACGGTCGGGAAGTCAATACGCAGTATTTT,CASSYGREVNTQYF
TRBJ1-3,TRBV6-5,.,.,TGTGCCAGCAGTTACTCGTGGGGGAGCTCTGGAAACACCATATATTTT,CASSYSWGSSGNTIYF
TRBJ2-7,TRBV6-6,few,.,TGTGCCAGCAGTTACTCTTCACAGGGTTCCGAGCAGTACTTC,CASSYSSQGSEQYF
TRBJ2-7,TRBV7-2,few,.,TGTGCCAGCAGCCCTGGGACGGATCATGAGCAGTACTTC,CASSPGTDHEQYF
TRBJ1-5,TRBV28,.,.,TGTGCCAGCAGTTTGGGCCAGTTAAATCAGCCCCAGCATTTT,CASSLGQLNQPQHF
TRBJ1-5,TRBV28,few,.,TGTGCCAGCAGCACCGGGTCCCCTAGCAATCAGCCCCAGCATTTT,CASSTGSPSNQPQHF
TRBJ1-5,TRBV5-1,few,TRBD1,TGCGCCAGCAGCCCTGGGACAGGGAATCAGCCCCAGCATTTT,CASSPGTGNQPQHF
TRBJ2-2,TRBV10-3,.,TRBD1,TGTGCCATCAGGGGACAGGAGGCAACCGGGGAGCTGTTTTTT,CAIRGQEATGELFF
TRBJ2-7,TRBV9,few,.,TGTGCCAGCAGCCCCGAGGCGGTGACTTACGAGCAGTACTTC,CASSPEAVTYEQYF
TRBJ2-5,TRBV5-1,.,TRBD2,TGCGCCAGCAGCACTAGCGGGGAACTAGAGACCCAGTACTTC,CASSTSGELETQYF
TRBJ2-5,TRBV7-9,.,.,TGTGCCAGCAGCTTACTTGCAGGGCAAGAGACCCAGTACTTC,CASSLLAGQETQYF
TRBJ1-6,TRBV27,.,TRBD1,TGTGCCAGCAGTTTAACGACAGGGGGGAATTCACCCCTCCACTTT,CASSLTTGGNSPLHF
TRBJ1-5,TRBV28,.,.,TGTGCCAGCAGTTTAAATGACAATCAGCCCCAGCATTTT,CASSLNDNQPQHF
TRBJ2-1,TRBV7-2,few,TRBD1,TGTGCCAGCAGCTTAGTCCAGGGGGTAGGTTATCAGCAGTTCTTC,CASSLVQGVGYQQFF
TRBJ2-2,TRBV5-1,.,.,TGCGCCAGCAGCTTGGAATTCGGGAACACCGGGGAGCTGTTTTTT,CASSLEFGNTGELFF
TRBJ1-2,TRBV5-1,few,.,TGCGCCAGCAGCTTAGAGACCTATGGCTACACCTTC,CASSLETYGYTF
TRBJ2-2,TRBV7-2,.,TRBD1,TGTGCCAGCAGCTTAAGGACAGGGTCGAGCACCGGGGAGCTGTTTTTT,CASSLRTGSSTGELFF
TRBJ1-5,TRBV19,.,.,TGTGCCAGTAGTATGCCCGCGACAGCCCAGAATCAGCCCCAGCATTTT,CASSMPATAQNQPQHF
TRBJ2-5,TRBV4-2,.,TRBD2,TGTGCCAGCAGCCAAGGGGGACTAGCGGGGTACCAAGAGACCCAGTACTTC,CASSQGGLAGYQETQYF
TRBJ1-2,TRBV30,few,.,TGTGCCTGGGGAGGGGGGAACGGCGGCTACACCTTC,CAWGGGNGGYTF
TRBJ2-7,TRBV5-6,few,.,TGTGCCAGCAGCTTTGGGACAAGGTTCTACGAGCAGTACTTC,CASSFGTRFYEQYF
TRBJ2-1,TRBV5-6,few,TRBD2,TGTGCCAGCAGCTCGGGACTGCGGGGGACCAATGAGCAGTTCTTC,CASSSGLRGTNEQFF
TRBJ1-4,TRBV9,few,.,TGTGCCAGCAGCTCCCGGGTGAAGACTAATGAAAAACTGTTTTTT,CASSSRVKTNEKLFF
TRBJ1-5,TRBV19,.,TRBD1,TGTGCCAGTAGTTTTTCGACAGGGGATCAGCCCCAGCATTTT,CASSFSTGDQPQHF
TRBJ2-5,TRBV5-6,.,.,TGTGCCAGCAGCTTGGTGGAGCCAACCCAAGAGACCCAGTACTTC,CASSLVEPTQETQYF
TRBJ2-2,TRBV5-4,few,.,TGTGCCAGCAGCTGGGGCTCCTTGGGTACCGGGGAGCTGTTTTTT,CASSWGSLGTGELFF
TRBJ2-3,TRBV7-2,.,TRBD2,TGTGCCAGCAGCTTAGGAGGCGCGGGTAGCGGGGGGTACACAGATACGCAGTATTTT,CASSLGGAGSGGYTDTQYF
TRBJ1-1,TRBV7-9,.,.,TGTGCCAGCAGCCTCCAACAGGGTATGAACACTGAAGCTTTCTTT,CASSLQQGMNTEAFF
TRBJ1-2,TRBV7-9,few,.,TGTGCCAGCAGCTTAGGTGCGTCTGAGTATGGCTACACCTTC,CASSLGASEYGYTF
TRBJ1-1,TRBV12-5,.,.,TGTGCTAGTGGACTGGGACCTAACTCCGCTGAAGCTTTCTTT,CASGLGPNSAEAFF
TRBJ2-2,TRBV7-9,.,.,TGTGCCAGCAGAGAAGAAGGCTCGGGCACCGGGGAGCTGTTTTTT,CASREEGSGTGELFF
TRBJ1-2,TRBV7-6,.,.,TGTGCCAGCAGCCTAGCGTTGGGGGATGGCTACACCTTC,CASSLALGDGYTF
TRBJ2-5,TRBV10-3,few,TRBD1,TGTGCCATACAGGGGGCTCGAGAGACCCAGTACTTC,CAIQGARETQYF
TRBJ2-3,TRBV7-9,few,.,TGTGCCAGCAGCTTAGCTGCTTACACAGATACGCAGTATTTT,CASSLAAYTDTQYF
TRBJ1-2,TRBV28,few,TRBD1,TGTGCCAGCAGTAAAGGGACAGAGGCCTATGGCTACACCTTC,CASSKGTEAYGYTF
TRBJ2-3,TRBV6-5,.,.,TGTGCCAGCAACCGTGACAGGGCTAGCGCAGATACGCAGTATTTT,CASNRDRASADTQYF
TRBJ1-6,TRBV7-2,few,TRBD1,TGTGCCAGCAGCGGGACAGGGAATTCACCCCTCCACTTT,CASSGTGNSPLHF
TRBJ1-1,TRBV7-9,.,TRBD1,TGTGCCAGCAGCATCAGACAGGGAGACACTGAAGCTTTCTTT,CASSIRQGDTEAFF
TRBJ1-4,TRBV30,.,TRBD1,TGTGCCTGGAGTGGACAGGGCTCTGGTGAAAAACTGTTTTTT,CAWSGQGSGEKLFF
TRBJ2-7,TRBV28,.,TRBD1,TGTGCCAGCAGTGCCGGGACAGGGGTCGACGAGCAGTACTTC,CASSAGTGVDEQYF
TRBJ1-1,TRBV7-2,.,.,TGTGCCAGCAGCTTAATAGGCAGGGCGAACACTGAAGCTTTCTTT,CASSLIGRANTEAFF
TRBJ2-3,TRBV28,.,.,TGTGCCAGCAGGTTAGCGGATACGCAGTATTTT,CASRLADTQYF
TRBJ2-2,TRBV7-9,few,.,TGTGCCAGCAGCCCCCGGCAGACTACCAACACCGGGGAGCTGTTTTTT,CASSPRQTTNTGELFF
TRBJ2-7,TRBV18,few,TRBD1,TGTGCCAGCTCACCCGGGACAGGGGTTCTCTACGAGCAGTACTTC,CASSPGTGVLYEQYF
TRBJ2-7,TRBV11-2,few,TRBD1,TGTGCCGGTGAGGGGACAGGGTCGCTCGAGCAGTACTTC,CAGEGTGSLEQYF
TRBJ2-7,TRBV5-6,.,.,TGTGCCAGCAGCTTGTGGACAGCATACGAGCAGTACTTC,CASSLWTAYEQYF
TRBJ1-3,TRBV29-1,few,TRBD1,TGCAGCGTTTCCCCCGGGACAGTCAGAGGAAACACCATATATTTT,CSVSPGTVRGNTIYF